This entry lists 10 T cell receptor beta chains sequenced from one sample in a study of blood T cell repertoires in COVID-19. The assay was immunoSEQ multiplex PCR, and TCRdb's table has in-frame clones only and misses some. The sample shows more than 85,000 clones, 75% to 90% of them seen only once. Sequencing was done on a sample of peripheral blood. These receptors all come from a woman aged 55-69 years with acute or convalescent COVID-19.

The gene calls are TRBV29-1 and TRBJ2-1, with TRBD1 as a possible D gene (6 bases). V was shortened by 8 bases and J by 9 bases, with 14 bases between the two germline ends. The CDR3 is 11 residues long. Germline V CDR1 and CDR2: SQVTM, ANQGSEA. CDR3: CSFYRAGEQFF. The CDR3, as DNA: TGCAGCTTTTACAGGGCAGGTGAGCAGTTCTTC.

The chain combines TRBV29-1 with TRBJ2-1; the match to TRBD2 covers 10 bases. J gave up 9 bases and V 0 bases, and 8 bases lay outside the gene matches. Germline V gene data show CDR1 as SQVTM and CDR2 as ANQGSEA. This CDR3 is built from 15 residues. The CDR3 DNA is TGCAGCGTTGAAGACCCCCTAGCGGGGGTAGTTGAGCAGTTCTTC. This gives the protein CSVEDPLAGVVEQFF.

The count of this clone is one. The V gene is TRBV28, the J gene TRBJ1-4; 7 nucleotides align to TRBD1. The CDR3 covers 15 residues. In germline, CDR1 is MDHEN, CDR2 SYDVKM. V dropped 6 bases and J dropped 8; count of bases not matched to a gene: 12. CDR3 in amino acids: CASRTYRDSGEKLFF. The CDR3 DNA reads as TGTGCCAGCAGGACATACCGGGACAGCGGCGAAAAACTGTTTTTT.

J is TRBJ1-2 and V is TRBV5-1; TRBD1 matches at 7 bases. This CDR3 spans 15 amino acids. V was pared by 2 bases and J by 0 bases, with 4 bases of the junction left unmatched. Germline values: CDR1 SGHRS, CDR2 YFSETQ. The CDR3 protein is CASSFGTATNYGYTF. The CDR3, as DNA: TGCGCCAGCAGCTTCGGGACAGCGACTAACTATGGCTACACCTTC.

The CDR3 sequence is CASRTESYEQYF. CDR3 DNA: TGCGCCAGCAGAACAGAATCCTACGAGCAGTACTTC. The chain joins TRBV10-2 to TRBJ2-7; D gene uncertain. Germline-derived CDR1 and CDR2 are WSHSY and SAAADI. Trimming left V 6 bases short and J 1 base short, with 7 bases between. This CDR3 comprises 12 residues.

The chain joins TRBV19 to TRBJ2-5; a possible D gene is TRBD1 (5 bases). CDR3 length equals 13 residues. V was pared by 5 bases and J by 3 bases, with 10 bases between. Germline V gene sequence: CDR1 LNHDA, CDR2 SQIVND (reference sequence). The CDR3 bases are TGTGCCAGTAGTGGGGCCAGAGAAGAGACCCAGTACTTC. As protein: CASSGAREETQYF.

V usage is TRBV25-1 and J usage is TRBJ1-1; 7 bases are shared with TRBD1. The CDR3 spans 18 residues. V dropped 8 bases and J dropped 5; count of bases not matched to a gene: 23. Germline-derived CDR1 and CDR2 are MGHDK and SYGVNS. The CDR3 loop reads CASVSESGTERGGTEAFF. Written as DNA, the CDR3 is TGTGCCAGCGTATCGGAATCCGGGACAGAGAGAGGGGGAACTGAAGCTTTCTTT.

The chain combines TRBV7-3 with TRBJ2-3; D not certain. The CDR3 sequence is 15 residues long. CDR1 and CDR2 from the germline V gene are SGHTA and FQGTGA. Trimming left V 0 bases short and J 2 bases short, with 9 bases between. The CDR3 DNA sequence: TGTGCCAGCAGCTTAACGAGAGCACCCACAGATACGCAGTATTTT. Translated, it gives CASSLTRAPTDTQYF.

The gene calls are TRBV10-3 and TRBJ2-7, with D possibly TRBD2 on 5 matching bases. Germline CDR1 and CDR2: ENHRY and SYGVKD. The CDR3 has 13 amino acids. V gave up 0 bases and J gave up 7 bases, with 10 bases separating them. CDR3 in DNA: TGTGCCATCAGTGAGTCGAATCGGGGAGAGCAGTACTTC. Amino acids: CAISESNRGEQYF.

J is TRBJ1-6 and V is TRBV30; D may be TRBD1 (6 bases). Germline assignment: CDR1 GTSNPN and CDR2 SVGIG (reference sequence). Trimming left V 3 bases short and J 8 bases short, with 8 bases between. This CDR3 region has 12 residues. This chain's CDR3 is CAWSPGDSPLHF. The CDR3 DNA reads as TGTGCCTGGAGCCCAGGGGATTCACCCCTCCACTTT.